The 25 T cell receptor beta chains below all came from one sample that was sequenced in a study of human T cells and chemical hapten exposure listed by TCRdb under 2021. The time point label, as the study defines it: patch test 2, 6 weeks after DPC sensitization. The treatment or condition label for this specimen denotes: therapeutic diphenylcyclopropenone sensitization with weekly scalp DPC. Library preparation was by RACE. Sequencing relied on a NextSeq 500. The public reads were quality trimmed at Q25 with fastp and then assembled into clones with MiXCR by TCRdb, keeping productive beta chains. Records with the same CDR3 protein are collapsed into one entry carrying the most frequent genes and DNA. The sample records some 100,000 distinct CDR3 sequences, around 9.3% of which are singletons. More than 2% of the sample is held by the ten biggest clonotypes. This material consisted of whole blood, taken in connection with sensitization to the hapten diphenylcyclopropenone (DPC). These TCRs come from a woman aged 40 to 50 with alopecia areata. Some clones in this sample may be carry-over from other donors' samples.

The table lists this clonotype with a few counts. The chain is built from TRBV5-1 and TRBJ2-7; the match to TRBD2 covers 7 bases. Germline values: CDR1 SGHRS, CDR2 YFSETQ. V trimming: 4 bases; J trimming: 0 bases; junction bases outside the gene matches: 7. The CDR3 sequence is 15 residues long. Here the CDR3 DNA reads TGCGCCAGCAGCGATCCTAGCGGAGTCTCCTACGAGCAGTACTTC. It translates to CASSDPSGVSYEQYF.

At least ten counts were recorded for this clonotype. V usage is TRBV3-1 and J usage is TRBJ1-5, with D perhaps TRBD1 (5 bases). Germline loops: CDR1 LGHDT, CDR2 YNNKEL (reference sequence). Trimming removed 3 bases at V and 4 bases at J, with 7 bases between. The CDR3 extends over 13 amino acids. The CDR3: CASSQGGNQPQHF. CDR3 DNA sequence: TGTGCCAGCAGCCAGGGGGGGAATCAGCCCCAGCATTTT.

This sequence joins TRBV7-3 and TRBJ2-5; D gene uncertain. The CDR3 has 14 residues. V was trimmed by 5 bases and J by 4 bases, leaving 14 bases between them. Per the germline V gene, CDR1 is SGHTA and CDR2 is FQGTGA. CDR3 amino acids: CASSPQRVRETQYF. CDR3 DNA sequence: TGTGCCAGCAGCCCTCAAAGGGTCAGAGAGACCCAGTACTTC. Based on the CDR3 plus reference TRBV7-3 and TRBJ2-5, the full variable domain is GAGVSQTPSNKVTEKGKYVELRCDPISGHTALYWYRQSLGQGPEFLIYFQGTGAADDSGLPNDRFFAVRPEGSVSTLKIQRTERGDSAVYLCASSPQRVRETQYFGPGTRLLVL.

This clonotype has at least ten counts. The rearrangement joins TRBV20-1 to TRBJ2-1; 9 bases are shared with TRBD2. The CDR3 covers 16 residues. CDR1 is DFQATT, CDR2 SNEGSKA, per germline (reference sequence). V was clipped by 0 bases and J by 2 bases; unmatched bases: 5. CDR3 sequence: CSARDWREGPYNEQFF. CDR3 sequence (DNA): TGCAGTGCTAGAGATTGGCGGGAGGGCCCCTACAATGAGCAGTTCTTC.

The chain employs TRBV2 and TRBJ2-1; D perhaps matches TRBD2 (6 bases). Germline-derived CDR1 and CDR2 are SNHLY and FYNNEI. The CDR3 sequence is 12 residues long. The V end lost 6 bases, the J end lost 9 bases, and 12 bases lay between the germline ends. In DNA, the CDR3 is TGTGCCAGCAGGAGCGGGTATCCTGAGCAGTTCTTC. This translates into CASRSGYPEQFF.

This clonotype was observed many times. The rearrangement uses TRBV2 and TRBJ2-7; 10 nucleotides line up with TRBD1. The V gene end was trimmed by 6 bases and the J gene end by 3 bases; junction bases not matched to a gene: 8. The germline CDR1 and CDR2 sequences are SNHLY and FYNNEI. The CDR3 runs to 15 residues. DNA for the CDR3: TGTGCCAGCAGCACCCGACAGGGGGCGGGCTACGAGCAGTACTTC. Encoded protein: CASSTRQGAGYEQYF.

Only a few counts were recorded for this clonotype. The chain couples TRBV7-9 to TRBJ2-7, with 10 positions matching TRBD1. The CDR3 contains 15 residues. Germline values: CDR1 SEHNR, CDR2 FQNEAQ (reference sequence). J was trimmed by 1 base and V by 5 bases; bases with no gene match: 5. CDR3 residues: CASSQDRGQSYEQYF. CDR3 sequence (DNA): TGTGCCAGCAGCCAAGACAGGGGGCAATCCTACGAGCAGTACTTC.

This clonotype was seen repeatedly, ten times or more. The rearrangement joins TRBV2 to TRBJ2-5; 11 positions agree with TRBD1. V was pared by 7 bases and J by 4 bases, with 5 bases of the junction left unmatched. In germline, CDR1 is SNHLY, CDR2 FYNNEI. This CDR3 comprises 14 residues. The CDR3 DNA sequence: TGTGCCAGCAATGGACAGGGGGCGGGAGAGACCCAGTACTTC. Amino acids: CASNGQGAGETQYF.

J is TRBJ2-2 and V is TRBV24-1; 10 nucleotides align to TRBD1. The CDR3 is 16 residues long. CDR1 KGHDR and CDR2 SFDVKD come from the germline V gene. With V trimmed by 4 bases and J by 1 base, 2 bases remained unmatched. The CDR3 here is CATSDWDRGNTGELFF. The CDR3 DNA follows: TGTGCCACCAGTGACTGGGACAGGGGGAACACCGGGGAGCTGTTTTTT.

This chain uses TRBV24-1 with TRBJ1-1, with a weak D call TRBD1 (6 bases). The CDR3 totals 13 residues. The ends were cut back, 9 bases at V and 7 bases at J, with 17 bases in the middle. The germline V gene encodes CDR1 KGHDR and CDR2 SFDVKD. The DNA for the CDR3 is TGTGCCACCGGGATGCGGGGGGGCAATGAAGCTTTCTTT. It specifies CATGMRGGNEAFF.

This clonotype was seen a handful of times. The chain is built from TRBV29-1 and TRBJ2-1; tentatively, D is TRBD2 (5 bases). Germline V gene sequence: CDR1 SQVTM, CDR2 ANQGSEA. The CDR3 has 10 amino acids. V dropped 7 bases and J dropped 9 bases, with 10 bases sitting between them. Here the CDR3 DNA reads TGCAGCGGGCGGGTTGGTGAGCAGTTCTTC. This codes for CSGRVGEQFF.

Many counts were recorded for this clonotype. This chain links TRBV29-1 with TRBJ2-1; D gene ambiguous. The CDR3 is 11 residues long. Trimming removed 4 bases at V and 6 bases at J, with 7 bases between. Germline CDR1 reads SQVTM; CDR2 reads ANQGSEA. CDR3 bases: TGCAGCGTTGGTTGGGGCAATGAGCAGTTCTTC. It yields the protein CSVGWGNEQFF.

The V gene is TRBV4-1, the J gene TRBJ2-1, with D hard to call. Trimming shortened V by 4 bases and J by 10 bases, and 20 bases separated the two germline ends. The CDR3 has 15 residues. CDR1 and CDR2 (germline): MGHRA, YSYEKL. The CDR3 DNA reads TGCGCCAGCAGCCCGGACGTCGTCACCCCCCGCGAGCAGTTCTTC. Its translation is CASSPDVVTPREQFF.

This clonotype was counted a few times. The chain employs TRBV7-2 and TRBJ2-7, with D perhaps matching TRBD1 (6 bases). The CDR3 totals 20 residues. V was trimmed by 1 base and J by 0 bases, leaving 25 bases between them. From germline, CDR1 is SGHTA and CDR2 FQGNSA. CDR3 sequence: CASSLEPYSRTASSSYEQYF. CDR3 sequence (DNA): TGTGCCAGCAGCTTAGAACCTTACAGCCGGACAGCTTCCAGCTCCTACGAGCAGTACTTC.

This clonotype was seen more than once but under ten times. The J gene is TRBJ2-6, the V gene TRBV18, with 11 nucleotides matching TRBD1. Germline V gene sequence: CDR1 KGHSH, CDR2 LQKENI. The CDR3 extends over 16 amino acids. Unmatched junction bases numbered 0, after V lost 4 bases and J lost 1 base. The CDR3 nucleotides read TGTGCCAGCTCACGGGACAGGGGGTCTGGGGCCAACGTCCTGACTTTC. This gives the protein CASSRDRGSGANVLTF.

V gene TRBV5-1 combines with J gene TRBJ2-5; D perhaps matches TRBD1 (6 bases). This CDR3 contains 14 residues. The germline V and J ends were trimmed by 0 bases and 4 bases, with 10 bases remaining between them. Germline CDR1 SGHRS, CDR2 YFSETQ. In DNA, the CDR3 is TGCGCCAGCAGCTTGGTGCAGGGGCGAGAGACCCAGTACTTC. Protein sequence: CASSLVQGRETQYF.

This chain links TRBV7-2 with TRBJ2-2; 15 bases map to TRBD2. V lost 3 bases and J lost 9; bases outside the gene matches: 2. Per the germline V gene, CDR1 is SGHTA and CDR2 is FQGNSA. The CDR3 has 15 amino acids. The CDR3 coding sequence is TGTGCCAGCAGCTTGGGACTAGCGGGAGGCCGGGAGCTGTTTTTT. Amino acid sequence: CASSLGLAGGRELFF. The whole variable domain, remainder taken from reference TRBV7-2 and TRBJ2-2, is GAGVSQSPSNKVTEKGKDVELRCDPISGHTALYWYRQSLGQGLEFLIYFQGNSAPDKSGLPSDRFSAERTGGSVSTLTIQRTQQEDSAVYLCASSLGLAGGRELFFGEGSRLTVL.

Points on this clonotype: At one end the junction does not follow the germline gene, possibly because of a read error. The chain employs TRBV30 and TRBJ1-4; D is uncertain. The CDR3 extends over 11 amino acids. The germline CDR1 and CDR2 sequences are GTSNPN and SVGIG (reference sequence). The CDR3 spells CAWGVGGKLFF. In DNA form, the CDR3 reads TGTGCCTGGGGTGTAGGTGGAAAACTGTTTTTT.

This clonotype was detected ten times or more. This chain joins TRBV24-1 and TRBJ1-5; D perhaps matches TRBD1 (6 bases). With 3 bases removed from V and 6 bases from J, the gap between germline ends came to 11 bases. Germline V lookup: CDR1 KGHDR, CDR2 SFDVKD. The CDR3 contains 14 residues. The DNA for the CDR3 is TGTGCCACCAGTGATCAGGGGAGGAGTCAGCCCCAGCATTTT. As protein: CATSDQGRSQPQHF.

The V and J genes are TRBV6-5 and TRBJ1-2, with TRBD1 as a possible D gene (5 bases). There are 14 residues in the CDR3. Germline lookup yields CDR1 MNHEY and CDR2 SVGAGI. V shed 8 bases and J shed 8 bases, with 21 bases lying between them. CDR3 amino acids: CASGIRDRAAGYTF. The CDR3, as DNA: TGTGCCAGCGGAATCCGGGACCGAGCTGCGGGCTACACCTTC.

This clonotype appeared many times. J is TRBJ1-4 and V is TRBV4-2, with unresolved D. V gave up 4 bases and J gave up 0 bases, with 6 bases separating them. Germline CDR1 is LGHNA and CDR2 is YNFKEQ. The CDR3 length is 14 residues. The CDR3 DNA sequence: TGTGCCAGCAGCCTCACCACAACTAATGAAAAACTGTTTTTT. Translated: CASSLTTTNEKLFF.

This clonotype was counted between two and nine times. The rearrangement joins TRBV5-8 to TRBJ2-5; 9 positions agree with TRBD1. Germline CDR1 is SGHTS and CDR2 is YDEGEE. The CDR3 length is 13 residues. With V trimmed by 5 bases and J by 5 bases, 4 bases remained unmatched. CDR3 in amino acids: CASRPDRGETQYF. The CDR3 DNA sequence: TGTGCCAGCAGACCTGACAGGGGGGAGACCCAGTACTTC.

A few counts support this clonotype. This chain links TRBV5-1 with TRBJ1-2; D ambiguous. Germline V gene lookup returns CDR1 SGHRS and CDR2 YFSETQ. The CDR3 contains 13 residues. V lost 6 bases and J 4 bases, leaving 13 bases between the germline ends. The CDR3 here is CASKGRALYGYTF. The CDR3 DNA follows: TGCGCCAGCAAAGGGCGTGCGCTCTATGGCTACACCTTC.

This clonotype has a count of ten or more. CDR3 sequence (DNA): TGTGCCAGCAGCTTGGGGACTAGCGGGAGAAGTGGAGAGACCCAGTACTTC. Protein product: CASSLGTSGRSGETQYF. V gene TRBV7-3 combines with J gene TRBJ2-5, with TRBD2 matching 14 bases. This CDR3 is built from 17 residues. The germline CDR1 and CDR2 sequences are SGHTA and FQGTGA. The V and J ends lost 3 bases and 4 bases, in that order; junction bases with no gene match: 7. Supplemented by reference TRBV7-3 and TRBJ2-5, the full variable domain reads GAGVSQTPSNKVTEKGKYVELRCDPISGHTALYWYRQSLGQGPEFLIYFQGTGAADDSGLPNDRFFAVRPEGSVSTLKIQRTERGDSAVYLCASSLGTSGRSGETQYFGPGTRLLVL.

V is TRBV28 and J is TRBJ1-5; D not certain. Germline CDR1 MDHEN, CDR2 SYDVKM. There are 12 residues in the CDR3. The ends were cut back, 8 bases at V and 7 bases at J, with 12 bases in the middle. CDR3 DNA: TGTGCCAGCCAAATGCCAGGCCAGCCCCAGCATTTT. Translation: CASQMPGQPQHF. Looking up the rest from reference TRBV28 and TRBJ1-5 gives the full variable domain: DVKVTQSSRYLVKRTGEKVFLECVQDMDHENMFWYRQDPGLGLRLIYFSYDVKMKEKGDIPEGYSVSREKKERFSLILESASTNQTSMYLCASQMPGQPQHFGDGTRLSIL.